This T cell receptor beta chain was sequenced during a study of cytomegalovirus exposure and HLA in healthy donors. Comment on this clone: Its matching antigen is unknown.

V shed 7 bases and J 4 bases; nucleotides not matched to a gene: 8. This CDR3 is 13 amino acids long. Germline assignment: CDR1 SQVTM and CDR2 ANQGSEA. Clones were read by immunoSEQ multiplex PCR, and TCRdb kept only the in-frame ones, dropping some. The sample records about 190,000 clones, approximately 84% being singletons. Whole-study findings and limits: Reports showed the classifier diagnosing cytomegalovirus status with high specificity and sensitivity. According to a later analysis, TCR clusters from the first cohort tended to co-occur in the 120 or so validation repertoires.

This TCR was recovered from a woman aged 18-29 years in good health and CMV-seropositive. The V and J genes are TRBV29-1 and TRBJ1-1, with TRBD1 matching 8 bases. The source material was PBMCs. As DNA, the CDR3 is TGCAGCGCCCGGACAGGGCGAAGCACTGAAGCTTTCTTT. It encodes CSARTGRSTEAFF.